The clone carrying this T cell receptor (beta chain) was detected a few times. The source of the sample is a study of beta chain features in type 1 diabetes. V was shortened by 2 bases and J by 2 bases, with 7 bases between the two germline ends. Germline V gene sequence: CDR1 GTSNPN, CDR2 SVGIG (reference sequence). The length of the CDR3 is 13 residues. The study reverse transcribed the entire isolated RNA, so it sequenced expressed TCRB transcripts. Clones were read by immunoSEQ multiplex PCR, and TCRdb kept only the in-frame ones, dropping some. The sample yields hundreds of thousands of clones, roughly 11% seen once.

This clonotype was sampled from a woman aged 18 to 35 in good health. The chain has TRBV30 and TRBJ1-5, with no clear D. Sequenced input: naive CD4+ T cells from blood. The CDR3 sequence is CAWSSAGNQPQHF. The DNA for the CDR3 is TGTGCCTGGAGTTCAGCCGGCAATCAGCCCCAGCATTTT.